This TCR beta chain was obtained from a study of shared clonotypes between healthy human individuals (dated by TCRdb to 2018 to 2020). The study in broad terms: The cohort included three men and a couple of women between 18 and 49 years of age. Blood TCR repertoires of about 5 healthy adults were deeply sequenced to estimate repertoire size and the extent of clonotype sharing between individuals. Per donor, three plates each were used for CD4 naive and CD4 memory, two for CD8 naive, and one for CD8 memory. Per donor, leukapheresis produced somewhere between about 0.94 and 9.5 billion PBMCs. Different laboratories and diverse techniques were used to prepare libraries and sequence TCR repertoires, to increase sequencing depth and limit assay-specific biases.

This clone came up once. No antigen is known for it. No base-level quality is on record; no much larger clone is a single base apart. CDR1 is given as LNHDA and CDR2 as SQIVND, both from the germline V gene (reference sequence). The CDR3 numbers 14 residues from cysteine through phenylalanine. Here the CDR3 DNA is all that survives: 42 bases in frame from base 1. V loses 2 bases of germline sequence and J loses 2 bases, and the interval between the two ends is 9 bases. The donors were healthy, HIV-negative adults who had no recently reported acute infections or vaccinations. Every donor was a Caucasian adult residing in Nashville, Tennessee, USA. CD8 memory samples consisted of magnetically selected CD45RO+ cells combined with CCR7-negative CD45RA+ effector memory (TemRA) cells. Blood was collected by leukapheresis, and PBMCs were isolated by Ficoll-Histopaque density gradient centrifugation and then cryopreserved in liquid nitrogen vapor phase. Analytical flow cytometry was used to check the purity and quantity of each magnetically sorted T cell population. Each sorted fraction had its genomic DNA isolated and then quantified by UV absorbance on a Nanodrop 2000c.

Using the deep immunoSEQ assay, TCR CDR3 regions were amplified from genomic DNA by multiplex PCR. Extracted genomic DNA from each cell subset was spread evenly across all wells of several immunoSEQ 96-well plates, with each plate serving as a replicate. For sorted subsets, about 200 ng genomic DNA, equal to 30,000 to 35,000 T cell genomes, was loaded into each replicate PCR. Purified libraries were measured with a Qubit 3.0 fluorometer, size-checked on a Bioanalyzer 2100, and measured again with the KAPA Library Quantification kit. A separate single-read 150-cycle Illumina NextSeq 550 flow cell was used to sequence each immunoSEQ 96-well plate. The paper's processing steps were these. The immunoSEQ output contained only junctional sequences without quality scores, so filtering could not match that applied to full-length reads. To assign V/J genes and CDR3, sequences were annotated using PyIR, a Python wrapper for IgBLAST v1.9, with IMGT germline references. Reads were filtered out if the reads had weak V/J assignments (E-value above 1e-6), no CDR3, stop codons, out-of-frame junctions, or ambiguous translated residues. A V3J clonotype was defined by an identical inferred V gene, J gene, and CDR3 amino acid sequence. Percentage overlap between repertoires was computed as shared unique clonotypes divided by the size of the smaller repertoire. Three approaches were used to assess repertoire richness: RTK rarefaction, the Chao1 estimator, and Recon v2.1 estimates of unobserved clonotypes. Generation probabilities for all TCRbeta clonotypes obtained by the gDNA method from a handful of donors were computed using OLGA. TCRdb obtained this table from immuneACCESS and retained in-frame rearrangements with V and J assigned. These tables miss some clones; where compared with another copy, unresolved V genes account for less than half of the shortfall, and the remainder is unexplained. V, J and clone size derive from that table, while D and trimming were established from the DNA sequence. This sample is represented by about 330,000 clones; about nine tenths of them were singletons. Roughly 16% of the sample is taken by the ten largest.

Overall study results and their limits: Naive subsets generally had larger estimated clonotype richness than memory subsets. Sharing across several donors was observed for approximately 5% of naive CD4, less than 4% of naive CD8, over 2% of memory CD4, and less than 0.45% of memory CD8 clonotypes. Only blood was sampled, and tissue TCR repertoires likely differ from those in blood. Based on pairwise subsampling, the degree of clonotype sharing among donors was expected to be affected by sequencing depth. Incomplete sequencing was indicated by rarefaction of sorted-subset datasets, despite the large sequencing depth. Higher generation probabilities were observed for clonotypes shared by all four sorted-subset donors than for non-shared clonotypes. Because the study included only a small number of donors, the genetic and exposure-history diversity represented was limited.

The receptor was derived from a man between 18 and 29 years old in good health. The material sequenced was memory CD8+ T cells sorted from blood. Sample cell subset or site, as interpreted from the label and publication: CD45RO+ cells pooled with CCR7-negative TemRA cells. The chain is made from TRBV19 and TRBJ1-1, with no reliable assignment of the D segment. CDR3 region: CASSINPGNTEAFF. In nucleotide form, the sequence is TGTGCCAGTAGTATAAACCCAGGCAACACTGAAGCTTTCTTT.